These 17 T cell receptor beta chains came from one sample sequenced in a study of Tregs in tolerant kidney transplant recipients. Generated by immunoSEQ multiplex PCR, the TCRdb table keeps only in-frame clones and is missing some. The sample contains tens of thousands of clones, about 91% of which appear only once. The nonmyeloablative bone marrow transplants came from related graft donors, with transient mixed chimerism. The sample here was CD4+ T cells from blood (PBMCs), taken 24 months after the transplant. The receptors come from a human patient who received a combined kidney and bone marrow transplant. Some T cells may be the graft donor's.

The chain uses TRBV30 and TRBJ1-5; TRBD1 matches at 7 bases. CDR1 is GTSNPN and CDR2 is SVGIG in the germline V gene (reference sequence). V gave up 4 bases and J gave up 2 bases; unmatched junction bases: 2. The CDR3 loop spans 13 amino acids. CDR3 in amino acids: CAWNRGGNQPQHF. In nucleotides, the CDR3 is TGTGCCTGGAACAGGGGTGGCAATCAGCCCCAGCATTTT.

The chain carries TRBV25-1 and TRBJ1-2, with 8 nucleotides matching TRBD1. The CDR3 spans 11 residues. The V gene's germline CDR1 is MGHDK and CDR2 SYGVNS. CDR3 protein: CEDRARYGYTF. CDR3 sequence (DNA): TGTGAGGACAGGGCCCGATATGGCTACACCTTC.

The rearrangement links TRBV11-3 to TRBJ2-3, with no clear D. Germline CDR1 and CDR2: SGHNT and YENEEA. V was shortened by 3 bases and J by 1 base, with 5 bases between the two germline ends. The CDR3 sequence is 13 residues long. Written as DNA, the CDR3 is TGTGCCAGCAGCTTTCAGGGCACAGATACGCAGTATTTT. Amino acids: CASSFQGTDTQYF.

The chain employs TRBV7-9 and TRBJ2-7, with D perhaps TRBD2 (5 bases). V lost 5 bases to trimming and J lost 0 bases, with 11 bases between them. Germline V gives CDR1 SEHNR, CDR2 FQNEAQ (reference sequence). This CDR3 has 14 amino acids. CDR3 sequence reads: CASSPRAGSYEQYF. The CDR3 DNA reads as TGTGCCAGCAGCCCCCGGGCGGGCTCCTACGAGCAGTACTTC. The variable domain in full, with the rest retrieved from reference TRBV7-9 and TRBJ2-7, is DTGVSQNPRHKITKRGQNVTFRCDPISEHNRLYWYRQTLGQGPEFLTYFQNEAQLEKSRLLSDRFSAERPKGSFSTLEIQRTEQGDSAMYLCASSPRAGSYEQYFGPGTRLTVT.

The chain links TRBV5-8 to TRBJ2-3; TRBD2 matches 10 bases. CDR1 and CDR2 from the germline V gene are SGHTS and YDEGEE. The CDR3 totals 14 residues. J gave up 3 bases and V 3 bases, and 1 base lay outside the gene matches. The CDR3 loop is CASSSGLATDTQYF. As DNA, the CDR3 is TGTGCCAGCAGCTCGGGACTAGCGACAGATACGCAGTATTTT. Full variable domain (missing parts from reference TRBV5-8 and TRBJ2-3): EAGVTQSPTHLIKTRGQQATLRCSPISGHTSVYWYQQALGLGLQFLLWYDEGEERNRGNFPPRFSGRQFPNYSSELNVNALELEDSALYLCASSSGLATDTQYFGPGTRLTVL.

The genes are TRBV29-1 and TRBJ2-3; TRBD2 is a possible D gene (5 bases). The CDR3 loop spans 16 amino acids. Trimming took 2 bases from V and 3 from J, leaving 18 bases between them. Per germline, CDR1 SQVTM and CDR2 ANQGSEA. DNA for the CDR3: TGCAGCGTTGAATTGAGGGCCATAAACCTAACAGATACGCAGTATTTT. Translated, it gives CSVELRAINLTDTQYF.

V is TRBV7-9 and J is TRBJ2-6, with D maybe TRBD2 (6 bases). V was trimmed by 5 bases and J by 8 bases, leaving 16 bases between them. CDR3 length: 15 residues. Germline V CDR1 and CDR2: SEHNR, FQNEAQ (reference sequence). In nucleotides, the CDR3 is TGTGCCAGCAGCCGGGGGACTTCAGGCTCCAACGTCCTGACTTTC. Translation: CASSRGTSGSNVLTF.

This chain uses TRBV25-1 with TRBJ1-6; D remains unclear. Trimming left V 5 bases short and J 5 bases short, with 19 bases between. CDR3 length: 17 residues. Germline CDR1 MGHDK, CDR2 SYGVNS. The CDR3, as DNA: TGTGCCAGCAGTACCGGAACAGACCTTACCAATAATTCACCCCTCCACTTT. Its protein is CASSTGTDLTNNSPLHF. The full variable domain, with the rest looked up from reference TRBV25-1 and TRBJ1-6, is EADIYQTPRYLVIGTGKKITLECSQTMGHDKMYWYQQDPGMELHLIHYSYGVNSTEKGDLSSESTVSRIRTEHFPLTLESARPSHTSQYLCASSTGTDLTNNSPLHFGNGTRLTVT.

This chain connects TRBV11-2 to TRBJ2-7; 7 nucleotides match TRBD2. Losses at the gene ends were 5 bases for V and 3 bases for J; bases not matched to a gene: 7. CDR1 is SGHAT, CDR2 FQNNGV, per germline. The CDR3 has 14 amino acids. DNA for the CDR3: TGTGCCAGCAGCACCCCCCGGGGGGTCTACGAGCAGTACTTC. It is translated as CASSTPRGVYEQYF.

The gene calls are TRBV9 and TRBJ1-4, with 8 bases identical to TRBD1. Germline CDR1 SGDLS, CDR2 YYNGEE. After removal of 0 bases from V and 4 bases from J, the junction contained 2 bases not matched to a gene. CDR3 length: 15 residues. CDR3 in DNA: TGTGCCAGCAGCGTAGGGGGACAGGATAATGAAAAACTGTTTTTT. This sequence encodes CASSVGGQDNEKLFF.

The sample holds one count of this clone. The chain is built from TRBV4-1 and TRBJ1-1; TRBD1 agrees at 7 bases. The V gene end was trimmed by 4 bases and the J gene end by 5 bases; junction bases not matched to a gene: 13. The CDR3 loop spans 16 amino acids. Germline CDR1 MGHRA, CDR2 YSYEKL. CDR3 nucleotide sequence: TGCGCCAGCAGCCCGAACGTGGCAGGGGGTTTTACTGAAGCTTTCTTT. This sequence encodes CASSPNVAGGFTEAFF.

The chain couples TRBV7-6 to TRBJ2-2; 11 nucleotides agree with TRBD2. This CDR3 has 17 amino acids. The junction had 7 bases not matched to a gene; V was cut back by 2 bases and J by 5 bases. From germline, CDR1 is SGHVS and CDR2 FNYEAQ. The DNA for the CDR3 is TGTGCCAGCAGCTTAACCATAGCGGGGGGGCAGACCGGGGAGCTGTTTTTT. Amino acids: CASSLTIAGGQTGELFF.

The chain combines TRBV5-1 with TRBJ2-1, with 7 bases aligning to TRBD1. The CDR3 is made up of 20 amino acids. Germline assignment: CDR1 SGHRS and CDR2 YFSETQ. Trimming at V came to 3 bases and at J to 0 bases, leaving 18 bases not matched to a gene. The DNA of the CDR3 is TGCGCCAGCAGCTCCGGACAGGTTAGGGATCTTTTGAGCTCCTACAATGAGCAGTTCTTC. Its translation: CASSSGQVRDLLSSYNEQFF.

The CDR3 protein is CASSLLGDRKNIQYF. CDR3 bases: TGTGCCAGCAGTTTACTGGGCGATCGCAAAAACATTCAGTACTTC. This chain links TRBV27 with TRBJ2-4; D uncertain. V dropped 2 bases and J dropped 3 bases, with 11 bases sitting between them. This CDR3 spans 15 amino acids. Germline assignment: CDR1 MNHEY and CDR2 SMNVEV (reference sequence).

V and J are TRBV10-3 and TRBJ2-3; TRBD2 might be the D (7 bases). The germline gives CDR1 ENHRY, CDR2 SYGVKD. This CDR3 has 15 amino acids. Trimming shortened V by 3 bases and J by 6 bases, and 16 bases separated the two germline ends. The CDR3 loop reads CAISELGGGRDTQYF. In DNA form, the CDR3 reads TGTGCCATCAGTGAATTGGGGGGGGGCAGGGATACGCAGTATTTT.

The genes are TRBV28 and TRBJ1-6; tentative D call: TRBD1 (5 bases). The V end was cut by 4 bases, the J end by 14 bases, with 27 bases between. This CDR3 contains 17 residues. Germline assignment: CDR1 MDHEN and CDR2 SYDVKM. CDR3 sequence: CASSSPSRYDSSSTLHF. The CDR3 DNA reads as TGTGCCAGCAGTTCCCCTAGTCGATACGACAGTTCGTCCACCCTCCACTTT.

The gene calls are TRBV28 and TRBJ2-1; possibly TRBD1 for D (5 bases). The CDR3 is 15 amino acids. The ends were cut back, 5 bases at V and 6 bases at J, with 17 bases in the middle. Germline V lookup: CDR1 MDHEN, CDR2 SYDVKM. CDR3 protein: CASSHQGPPRNEQFF. The CDR3 DNA follows: TGTGCCAGCAGTCACCAGGGTCCCCCACGCAATGAGCAGTTCTTC.